The sequence of this T cell receptor beta chain was determined in a study of cytomegalovirus exposure and HLA in healthy donors. Overall study results and limits: Among TCR beta chains, those listed as cytomegalovirus-associated numbered over 150. As a later analysis showed, a missense DCLRE1C variant was linked to trimming of TCR beta V- and J-genes. Highly shared sequence variants in one cluster were likely a sequencing artifact.

The CDR3 runs 12 residues. Trimming left V 4 bases short and J 10 bases short, with 16 bases between. CDR1 is GTSNPN and CDR2 is SVGIG in the germline V gene (reference sequence). PCR used 60 Vbeta primers and 13 Jbeta primers. The table came from immunoSEQ multiplex PCR; TCRdb's copy has only in-frame clones and leaves some out. The sample shows 150,000 or so clones, more than 75% of them seen only once. A note on this clone: Its target is not known.

This receptor was taken from a man in his thirties or forties in good health and CMV-seropositive. The gene calls are TRBV30 and TRBJ1-2; no clear D. Source material: PBMCs. The CDR3 spells CAWTGLRTHYTF. The CDR3 DNA reads TGTGCCTGGACAGGCCTCAGAACTCACTACACCTTC.